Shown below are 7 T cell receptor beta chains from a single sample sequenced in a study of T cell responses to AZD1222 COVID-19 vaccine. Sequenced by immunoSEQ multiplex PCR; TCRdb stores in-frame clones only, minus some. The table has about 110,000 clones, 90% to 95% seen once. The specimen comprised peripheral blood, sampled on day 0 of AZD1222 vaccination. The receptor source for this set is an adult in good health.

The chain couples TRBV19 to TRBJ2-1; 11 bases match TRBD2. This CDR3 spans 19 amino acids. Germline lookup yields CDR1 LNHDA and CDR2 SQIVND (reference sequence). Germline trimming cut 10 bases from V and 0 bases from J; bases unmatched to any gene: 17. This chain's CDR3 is CATSGSGRARFSSYNEQFF. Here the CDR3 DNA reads TGTGCCACCAGCGGTAGCGGGAGGGCACGCTTCAGCTCCTACAATGAGCAGTTCTTC.

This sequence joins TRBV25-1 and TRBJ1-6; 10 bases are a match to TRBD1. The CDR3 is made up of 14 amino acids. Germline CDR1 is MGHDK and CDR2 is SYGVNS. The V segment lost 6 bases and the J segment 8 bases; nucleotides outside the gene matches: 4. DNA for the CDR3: TGTGCCAGCAGCCAGACAGGGGGCTATTCACCCCTCCACTTT. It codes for CASSQTGGYSPLHF.

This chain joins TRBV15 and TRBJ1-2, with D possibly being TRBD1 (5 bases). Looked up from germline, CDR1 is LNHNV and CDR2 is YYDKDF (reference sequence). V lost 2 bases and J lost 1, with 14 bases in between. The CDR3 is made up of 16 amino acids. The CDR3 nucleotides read TGTGCCACCAGCAGATTCGGGACCGCGGGTAACTATGGCTACACCTTC. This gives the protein CATSRFGTAGNYGYTF.

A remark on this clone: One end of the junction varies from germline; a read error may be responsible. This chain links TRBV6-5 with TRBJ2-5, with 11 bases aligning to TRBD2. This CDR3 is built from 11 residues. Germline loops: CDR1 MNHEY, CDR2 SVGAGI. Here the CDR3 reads CASTSGGSTDF. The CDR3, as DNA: TGTGCCAGCACTAGCGGGGGGTCTACCGACTTC.

This chain's CDR3 is CSASRAGTGELFF. Written as DNA, the CDR3 is TGCAGTGCTAGTAGGGCAGGGACCGGGGAGCTGTTTTTT. This chain joins TRBV20-1 and TRBJ2-2; D may be TRBD1 (5 bases). Germline loops: CDR1 DFQATT, CDR2 SNEGSKA (reference sequence). Trimming left V 3 bases short and J 5 bases short, with 10 bases between. There are 13 residues in the CDR3.

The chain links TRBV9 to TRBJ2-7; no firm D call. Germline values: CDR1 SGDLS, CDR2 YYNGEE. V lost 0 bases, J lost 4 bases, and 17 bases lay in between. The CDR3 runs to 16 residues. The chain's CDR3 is CASSVDPLPAQYEQYF. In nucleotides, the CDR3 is TGTGCCAGCAGCGTAGATCCTCTTCCAGCGCAATACGAGCAGTACTTC. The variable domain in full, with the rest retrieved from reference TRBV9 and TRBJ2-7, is DSGVTQTPKHLITATGQRVTLRCSPRSGDLSVYWYQQSLDQGLQFLIQYYNGEERAKGNILERFSAQQFPDLHSELNLSSLELGDSALYFCASSVDPLPAQYEQYFGPGTRLTVT.

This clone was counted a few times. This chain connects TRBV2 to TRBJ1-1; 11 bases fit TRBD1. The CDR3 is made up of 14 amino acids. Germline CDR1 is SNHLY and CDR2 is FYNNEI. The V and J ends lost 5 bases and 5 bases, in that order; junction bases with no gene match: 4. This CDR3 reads CASSKGQGGTEAFF. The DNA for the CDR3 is TGTGCCAGCAGTAAGGGACAGGGGGGGACTGAAGCTTTCTTT.